This T cell receptor (beta chain) was sequenced in a study of blood T cell repertoires in COVID-19. Background on the study: Specimens from acute and convalescent COVID-19 originated in the United States, Italy and Spain. The analysed material was cDNA or gDNA that came from T cells, B-cell-depleted T cells, or PBMCs.

The study recruited people aged about 18 to 89 years across roughly 23 US areas. Allocation to cohorts depended on clinical history reported by the participants. Produced via immunoSEQ multiplex PCR; TCRdb's table is partial and in-frame only. This sample has 200,000 to 250,000 clones, with about 85% found just once. This clone was found a few times. The V end was cut by 7 bases, the J end by 3 bases, with 13 bases between. The germline gives CDR1 LNHDA, CDR2 SQIVND (reference sequence). This CDR3 region has 14 residues. Sequencing was performed on PBMCs or T cells enriched from blood (not recorded which). This clonotype was obtained from a man under 40 who had recovered from COVID-19. The rearrangement joins TRBV19 to TRBJ1-3; D may be TRBD1 (6 bases). CDR3 residues: CASKPGALGNTIYF. DNA for the CDR3: TGTGCCAGTAAACCAGGGGCTCTTGGAAACACCATATATTTT.